A selection of T cell receptor beta chains follows, all from one sample in a study of Ad26.COV2.S vaccination and SARS-CoV-2 variants. The table came from immunoSEQ multiplex PCR; TCRdb's copy has only in-frame clones and leaves some out. The top ten clones hold about 16% of a sample with over 85,000 clones, roughly 84% of them seen once. This sample comprised peripheral blood, obtained after recovery from COVID-19. Receptors originate from a human donor who had recovered from COVID-19. The CDR3 runs from the conserved cysteine through the conserved F or W. A D gene is named only where the DNA matches it firmly. A clone size is listed for some rows: how often the clone was seen (once, few, many), or a class if it is expanded.

j_call clone_size v_call d_call cdr3_nt cdr3_aa
TRBJ2-1 NA TRBV11-2 NA TGTGCCAGCAGCTTATTTAGGGGACGGGACAATGAGCAGTTCTTC CASSLFRGRDNEQFF
TRBJ2-7 NA TRBV6-6 NA TGTGCCAGCCGCGACGGCGGTAGCTCCTACGAGCAGTACTTC CASRDGGSSYEQYF
TRBJ2-1 NA TRBV5-1 NA TGCGCCAGCAGCTTGGTACAGGCCGATGAGCAGTTCTTC CASSLVQADEQFF
TRBJ2-2 once TRBV24-1 NA TGTGCCACCAGTGATTTGAACTTCGCCGGCACCGGGGAGCTGTTTTTT CATSDLNFAGTGELFF
TRBJ1-5 NA TRBV4-2 NA TGTGCCAGCAGCCAAGACTCAGGGGATCAGTACAATCAGCCCCAGCATTTT CASSQDSGDQYNQPQHF
TRBJ2-7 NA TRBV7-8 NA TGTGCCAGCAGCTTAGAGGCAGCCCTAGCCTACGAGCAGTACTTC CASSLEAALAYEQYF
TRBJ1-2 NA TRBV3-1/TRBV3-2 NA TGTGCCAGCAGCCGGGGGGACACCTATGGCTACACCTTC CASSRGDTYGYTF
TRBJ2-3 NA TRBV4-3 NA TGCGCCAGCAGCCAAGTAGGTCCGGCTACGCAGTATTTT CASSQVGPATQYF
TRBJ2-2 NA TRBV2 TRBD2 TGTGCCAGCAATCCATTGACTAGCGGGAGAAGGGAGCTGTTTTTT CASNPLTSGRRELFF
TRBJ2-3 many TRBV27 NA TGTGCCAGCAGGCAAGCAGGCGATACGCAGTATTTT CASRQAGDTQYF
TRBJ2-2 NA TRBV19 NA TGTGCCAGTAGTTTACAAGTAGGGAACACCGGGGAGCTGTTTTTT CASSLQVGNTGELFF
TRBJ2-5 NA TRBV7-6 NA TGTGCCAGCAGCTTAGGCGGCGGAGGCCAAGAGACCCAGTACTTC CASSLGGGGQETQYF
TRBJ2-3 NA TRBV6-4 TRBD1 TGTGCCAGCAGTGACTCGGGACAGGGGGCAGATACGCAGTATTTT CASSDSGQGADTQYF
TRBJ1-1 NA TRBV14 TRBD1 TGTGCCAGCAGCCTCCGGACAGGGATGGAGACTGAAGCTTTCTTT CASSLRTGMETEAFF
TRBJ1-1 NA TRBV5-1 NA TGCGCCAGCAGCGCCGGAGCGTGGAACACTGAAGCTTTCTTT CASSAGAWNTEAFF
TRBJ1-3 once TRBV5-4 TRBD1 TGTGCCAGCAGCTTGCCGGGACAGGGTTCCGGGAACACCATATATTTT CASSLPGQGSGNTIYF
TRBJ2-1 once TRBV7-8 TRBD1 TGTGCCAGCAGCTTAGCCAAATTGGGACAGAAGTACAATGAGCAGTTCTTC CASSLAKLGQKYNEQFF
TRBJ1-5 NA TRBV21-1 NA TGTGCCAGCAGCAAATCAGGTAATAGTGGGCCCCAGCATTTT CASSKSGNSGPQHF
TRBJ1-1 NA TRBV4-3 NA TGCGCCAGCAGCCAGGACCGTATGAACACTGAAGCTTTCTTT CASSQDRMNTEAFF
TRBJ2-3 NA TRBV15 TRBD2 TGTGCCACCAGGGGCGGGGGATCGGCAGATACGCAGTATTTT CATRGGGSADTQYF
TRBJ2-1 NA TRBV9 TRBD1 TGTGCCAGCAGCGGCCGGGACAGGGGTATTAGTGGACCCTACAATGAGCAGTTCTTC CASSGRDRGISGPYNEQFF